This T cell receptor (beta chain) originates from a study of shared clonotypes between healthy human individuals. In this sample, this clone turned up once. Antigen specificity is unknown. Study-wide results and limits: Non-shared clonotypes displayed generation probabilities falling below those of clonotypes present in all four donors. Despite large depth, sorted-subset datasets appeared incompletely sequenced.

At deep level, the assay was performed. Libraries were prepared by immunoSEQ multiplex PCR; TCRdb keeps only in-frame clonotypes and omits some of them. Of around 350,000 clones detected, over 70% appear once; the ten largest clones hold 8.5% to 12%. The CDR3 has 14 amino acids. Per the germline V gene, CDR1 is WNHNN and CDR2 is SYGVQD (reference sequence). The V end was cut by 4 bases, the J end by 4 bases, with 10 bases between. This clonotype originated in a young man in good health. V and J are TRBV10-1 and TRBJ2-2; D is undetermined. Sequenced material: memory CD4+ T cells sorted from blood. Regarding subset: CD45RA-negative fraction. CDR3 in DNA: TGCGCCAGCAGTGCCCTATCGGGCACCGGGGAGCTGTTTTTT. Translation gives CASSALSGTGELFF.